The rows below give T cell receptor beta chains drawn from one sample of a study of blood T cell repertoires in COVID-19. Clones were read by immunoSEQ multiplex PCR, and TCRdb kept only the in-frame ones, dropping some. Counted here are 250,000 or so clones, about three quarters occurring once; the ten biggest clones make up 3.3%. The specimen was peripheral blood. The receptor source for this set is a woman of 80 years or more with acute or convalescent COVID-19. Both conserved end residues are part of each CDR3. A D gene is named only where the DNA matches it firmly. The size field is filled for only some rows; it gives once, few, many or a size class.

abundance,d_gene,v_gene,j_gene,CDR3aa,CDR3nt
.,.,TRBV24-1,TRBJ2-2,CATSGGRDTGELFF,TGTGCCACCTCTGGAGGACGGGACACCGGGGAGCTGTTTTTT
.,TRBD1,TRBV30,TRBJ1-2,CAWSVQGGIRRYGYTF,TGTGCCTGGAGTGTACAGGGGGGAATAAGAAGGTATGGCTACACCTTC
once,.,TRBV9,TRBJ2-5,CASSVDARGETQYF,TGTGCCAGCAGCGTAGATGCCAGGGGAGAGACCCAGTACTTC
few,.,TRBV13,TRBJ2-1,CASSIQTRGGEQFF,TGTGCCAGCAGCATACAGACTAGAGGTGGTGAGCAGTTCTTC
.,.,TRBV6-5,TRBJ2-2,CASSYGAWLPGELFF,TGTGCCAGCAGTTACGGGGCCTGGTTGCCCGGGGAGCTGTTTTTT
.,.,TRBV25-1,TRBJ1-2,CASSVQKNYGYTF,TGTGCCAGCAGTGTACAGAAAAACTATGGCTACACCTTC
.,TRBD2,TRBV15,TRBJ2-5,CATSRLLAGGETQYF,TGTGCCACCAGCAGACTACTAGCGGGAGGAGAGACCCAGTACTTC
.,.,TRBV15,TRBJ1-1,CATSRDTGWTEAFF,TGTGCCACCAGCAGAGATACGGGGTGGACTGAAGCTTTCTTT
.,.,TRBV6-5,TRBJ1-3,CASSGSWTGGNTIYF,TGTGCCAGCTCGGGGAGTTGGACGGGGGGAAACACCATATATTTT
.,TRBD1,TRBV6-2/TRBV6-3,TRBJ1-5,CASSYGTGLGQPQHF,TGTGCCAGCAGTTACGGGACAGGTTTGGGTCAGCCCCAGCATTTT
.,TRBD1,TRBV7-2,TRBJ2-1,CASSLGRWDRRYNEQFF,TGTGCCAGCAGCTTAGGCCGGTGGGACAGGCGGTACAATGAGCAGTTCTTC
.,.,TRBV4-3,TRBJ2-7,CASSQDSGMREQYF,TGCGCCAGCAGCCAAGATTCAGGGATGCGTGAGCAGTACTTC
.,TRBD2,TRBV7-2,TRBJ2-5,CASSHASGRALQETQYF,TGTGCCAGCAGTCACGCCAGCGGGAGGGCCTTGCAAGAGACCCAGTACTTC
.,.,TRBV5-1,TRBJ2-6,CASSSSGASGSGANVLTF,TGCGCCAGCAGCAGTTCAGGGGCCTCCGGCTCTGGGGCCAACGTCCTGACTTTC
.,TRBD1,TRBV29-1,TRBJ1-2,CSGGTGPNYGYTF,TGCAGCGGGGGGACAGGGCCTAACTATGGCTACACCTTC
.,TRBD2,TRBV5-1,TRBJ2-3,CASRSGGRADTQYF,TGCGCCAGCAGGAGCGGGGGAAGGGCAGATACGCAGTATTTT
.,.,TRBV19,TRBJ2-5,CASSIGSQETQYF,TGTGCCAGTAGTATTGGTAGCCAAGAGACCCAGTACTTC
.,.,TRBV11-2,TRBJ2-1,CASSLVGGVGNEQFF,TGTGCCAGCAGCTTAGTGGGCGGGGTGGGGAATGAGCAGTTCTTC
few,.,TRBV6-5,TRBJ1-1,CASSYSAGRNTEAFF,TGTGCCAGCAGTTACTCGGCGGGTCGGAACACTGAAGCTTTCTTT
.,TRBD1,TRBV7-9,TRBJ1-1,CASSAGQPRNTEAFF,TGTGCCAGCAGCGCGGGACAGCCTCGGAACACTGAAGCTTTCTTT
once,.,TRBV3-1/TRBV3-2,TRBJ2-2,CASSQQGRRELFF,TGTGCCAGCAGTCAACAGGGTCGCCGGGAGCTGTTTTTT
.,TRBD1,TRBV18,TRBJ1-5,CASSPSQGVSPQHF,TGTGCCAGCTCTCCTTCACAGGGGGTTTCGCCCCAGCATTTT
.,.,TRBV5-1,TRBJ2-7,CASSLVVANYEQYF,TGCGCCAGCAGCTTGGTAGTAGCCAACTACGAGCAGTACTTC
.,.,TRBV2,TRBJ1-1,CATRTTGNTEAFF,TGTGCCACCCGGACCACAGGGAACACTGAAGCTTTCTTT
.,TRBD2,TRBV2,TRBJ2-1,CASNPSAGRGEQFF,TGTGCCAGCAATCCTTCAGCGGGACGCGGTGAGCAGTTCTTC
.,.,TRBV11-2,TRBJ2-5,CASSPRVGETQYF,TGTGCCAGCAGCCCCCGGGTGGGAGAGACCCAGTACTTC
.,.,TRBV2,TRBJ2-5,CASSNFETQYF,TGTGCCAGCAGTAACTTCGAGACCCAGTACTTC
.,.,TRBV5-1,TRBJ2-7,CASSLGSPGNSYEQYF,TGCGCCAGCAGCTTGGGGTCCCCAGGGAACTCCTACGAGCAGTACTTC
.,.,TRBV29-1,TRBJ1-4,CSVDGAGNEKLFF,TGCAGCGTTGACGGGGCGGGGAATGAAAAACTGTTTTTT
few,TRBD1,TRBV19,TRBJ2-7,CASSTGGTYEQYF,TGTGCCAGTAGCACAGGGGGGACCTACGAGCAGTACTTC
.,.,TRBV7-9,TRBJ1-1,CASSSDHSRAFF,TGTGCCAGCAGCTCGGATCACAGCAGAGCTTTCTTT
.,TRBD2,TRBV27,TRBJ2-7,CASSWTSGSTNPYEQYF,TGTGCCAGCAGTTGGACTAGCGGGAGTACTAATCCCTACGAGCAGTACTTC
.,TRBD1,TRBV6-5,TRBJ1-2,CASGIGTANYGYTF,TGTGCCAGCGGTATTGGGACAGCTAACTATGGCTACACCTTC
.,TRBD2,TRBV4-2,TRBJ2-5,CASSQGTSGSQETQYF,TGTGCCAGCAGCCAAGGGACTAGCGGGAGTCAAGAGACCCAGTACTTC
.,.,TRBV27,TRBJ2-5,CASSEEQGPRPQETQYF,TGTGCCAGCAGTGAAGAACAGGGCCCTCGCCCCCAAGAGACCCAGTACTTC
.,.,TRBV29-1,TRBJ1-2,CSISRGANYGYTF,TGCAGCATCTCCCGAGGAGCTAACTATGGCTACACCTTC
.,.,TRBV6-6,TRBJ1-5,CASSYSVGTGNQPQHF,TGTGCCAGCAGTTACTCGGTAGGGACTGGCAATCAGCCCCAGCATTTT
.,.,TRBV29-1,TRBJ2-2,CSAARRGRGTGELFF,TGCAGCGCCGCGCGTCGGGGCCGGGGGACCGGGGAGCTGTTTTTT
few,.,TRBV2,TRBJ2-5,CASSEVVAQYF,TGTGCCAGCAGTGAAGTAGTCGCCCAGTACTTC
.,.,TRBV7-9,TRBJ2-7,CASSQAAASEQYF,TGTGCCAGCAGCCAGGCAGCGGCCTCCGAGCAGTACTTC
.,.,TRBV7-8,TRBJ2-2,CASSLVRIAYANTGELFF,TGTGCCAGCAGCTTAGTGAGGATAGCGTACGCGAACACCGGGGAGCTGTTTTTT